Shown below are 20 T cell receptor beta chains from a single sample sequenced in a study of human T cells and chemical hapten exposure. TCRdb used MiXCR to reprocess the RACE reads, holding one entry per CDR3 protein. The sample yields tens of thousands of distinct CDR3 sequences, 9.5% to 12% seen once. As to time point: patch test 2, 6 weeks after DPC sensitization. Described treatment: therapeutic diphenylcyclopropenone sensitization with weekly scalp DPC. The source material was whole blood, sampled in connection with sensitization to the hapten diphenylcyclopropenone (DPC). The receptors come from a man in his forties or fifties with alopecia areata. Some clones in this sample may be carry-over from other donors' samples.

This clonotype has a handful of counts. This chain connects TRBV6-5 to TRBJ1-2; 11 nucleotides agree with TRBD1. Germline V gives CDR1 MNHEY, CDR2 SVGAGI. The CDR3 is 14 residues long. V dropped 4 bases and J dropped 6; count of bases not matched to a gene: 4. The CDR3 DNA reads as TGTGCCAGCAGTTCCGGACAGGGGGCTAATGGCTACACCTTC. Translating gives CASSSGQGANGYTF.

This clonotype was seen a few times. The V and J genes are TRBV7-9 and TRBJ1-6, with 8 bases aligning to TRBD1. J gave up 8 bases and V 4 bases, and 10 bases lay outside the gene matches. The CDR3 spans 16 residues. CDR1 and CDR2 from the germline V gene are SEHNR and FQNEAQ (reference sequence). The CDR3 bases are TGTGCCAGCAGCTCGCCCGCAGGGGGCCGGGATTCACCCCTCCACTTT. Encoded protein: CASSSPAGGRDSPLHF.

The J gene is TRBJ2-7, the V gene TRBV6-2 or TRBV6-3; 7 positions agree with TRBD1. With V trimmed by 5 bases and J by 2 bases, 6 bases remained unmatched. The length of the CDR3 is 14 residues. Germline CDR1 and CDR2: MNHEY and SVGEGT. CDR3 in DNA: TGTGCCAGCAGTACTTGGGACAGAACCTACGAGCAGTACGTC. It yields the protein CASSTWDRTYEQYV.

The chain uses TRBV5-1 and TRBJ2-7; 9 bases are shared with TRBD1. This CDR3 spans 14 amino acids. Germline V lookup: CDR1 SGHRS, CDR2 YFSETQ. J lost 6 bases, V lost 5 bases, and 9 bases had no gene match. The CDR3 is CASSSGTGTGEQYV. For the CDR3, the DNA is TGCGCCAGCAGTTCCGGGACAGGGACTGGCGAGCAGTACGTC.

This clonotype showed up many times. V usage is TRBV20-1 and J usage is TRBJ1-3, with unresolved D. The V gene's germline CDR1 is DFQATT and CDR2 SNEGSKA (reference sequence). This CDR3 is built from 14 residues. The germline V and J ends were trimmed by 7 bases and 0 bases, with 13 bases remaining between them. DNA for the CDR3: TGCAGTGTTCGAGCTGAGAGCTCTGGAAACACCATATATTTT. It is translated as CSVRAESSGNTIYF.

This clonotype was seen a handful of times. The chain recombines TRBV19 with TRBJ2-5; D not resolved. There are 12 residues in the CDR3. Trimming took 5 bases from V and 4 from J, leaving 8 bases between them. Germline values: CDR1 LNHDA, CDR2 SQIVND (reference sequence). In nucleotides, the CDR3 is TGTGCCAGTAGTGGCCTATTAGAGACCCAGTACTTC. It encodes CASSGLLETQYF.

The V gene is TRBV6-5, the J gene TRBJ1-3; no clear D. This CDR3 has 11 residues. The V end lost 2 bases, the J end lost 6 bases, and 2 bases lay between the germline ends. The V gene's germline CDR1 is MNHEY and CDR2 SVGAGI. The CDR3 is CASSYANTIYF. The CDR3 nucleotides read TGTGCCAGCAGTTACGCAAACACCATATATTTT.

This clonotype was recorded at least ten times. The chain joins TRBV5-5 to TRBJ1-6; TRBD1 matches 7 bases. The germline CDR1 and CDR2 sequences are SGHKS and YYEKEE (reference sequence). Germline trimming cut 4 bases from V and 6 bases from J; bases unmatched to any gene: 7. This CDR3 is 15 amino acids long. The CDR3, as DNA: TGTGCCAGCAGCGCCCTGACAGGGCCTAATTCACCCCTCCACTTT. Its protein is CASSALTGPNSPLHF.

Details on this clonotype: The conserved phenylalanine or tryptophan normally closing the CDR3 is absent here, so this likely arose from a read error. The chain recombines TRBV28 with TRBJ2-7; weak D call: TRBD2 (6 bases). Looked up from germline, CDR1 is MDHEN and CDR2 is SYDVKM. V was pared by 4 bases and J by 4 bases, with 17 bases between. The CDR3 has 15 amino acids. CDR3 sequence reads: CASSSLSGPGYEQYL. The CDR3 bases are TGTGCCAGCAGTTCTCTTAGCGGCCCAGGGTACGAGCAGTACTTA.

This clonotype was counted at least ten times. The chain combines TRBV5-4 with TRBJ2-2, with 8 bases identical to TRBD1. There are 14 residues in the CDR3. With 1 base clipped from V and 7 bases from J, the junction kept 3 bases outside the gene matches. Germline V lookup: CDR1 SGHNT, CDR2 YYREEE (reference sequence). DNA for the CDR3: TGTGCCAGCAGCTTGCAGGGGGCGGGCGGGGAGCTGTTTTTT. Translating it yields CASSLQGAGGELFF.

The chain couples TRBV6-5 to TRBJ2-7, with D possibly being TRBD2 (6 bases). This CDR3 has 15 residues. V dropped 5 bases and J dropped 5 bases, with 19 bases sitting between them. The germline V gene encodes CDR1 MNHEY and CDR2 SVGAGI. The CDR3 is CASSAPGGTDHEQYF. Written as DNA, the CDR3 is TGTGCCAGCAGTGCCCCTGGCGGGACGGACCACGAGCAGTACTTC.

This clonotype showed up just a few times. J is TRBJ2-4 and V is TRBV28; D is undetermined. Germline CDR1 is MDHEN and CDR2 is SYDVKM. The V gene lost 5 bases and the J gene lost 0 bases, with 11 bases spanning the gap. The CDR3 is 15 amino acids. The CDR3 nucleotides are TGTGCCAGCAGTCCGCAGATGCTAGCCAAAAACATTCAGTACTTC. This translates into CASSPQMLAKNIQYF.

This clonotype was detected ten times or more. The CDR3, as DNA: TGCAGCGTTGTGATGGGCCTAAGTCAGAGTCAAGAGACCCAGTACTTC. Translating it yields CSVVMGLSQSQETQYF. V is TRBV29-1 and J is TRBJ2-5; D ambiguous. Trimming pared 4 bases from V and 2 bases from J, leaving 20 bases between. CDR1 SQVTM and CDR2 ANQGSEA come from the germline V gene. This CDR3 is built from 16 residues.

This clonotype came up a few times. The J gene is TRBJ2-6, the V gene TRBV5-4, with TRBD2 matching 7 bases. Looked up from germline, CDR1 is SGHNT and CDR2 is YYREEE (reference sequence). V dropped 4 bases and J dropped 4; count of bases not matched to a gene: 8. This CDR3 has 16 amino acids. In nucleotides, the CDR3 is TGTGCCAGCAGCCCGGGGCGGGGGTCCGGGGCCAACGTCCTGACTTTC. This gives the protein CASSPGRGSGANVLTF. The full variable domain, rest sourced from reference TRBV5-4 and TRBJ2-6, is ETGVTQSPTHLIKTRGQQVTLRCSSQSGHNTVSWYQQALGQGPQFIFQYYREEENGRGNFPPRFSGLQFPNYSSELNVNALELDDSALYLCASSPGRGSGANVLTFGAGSRLTVL.

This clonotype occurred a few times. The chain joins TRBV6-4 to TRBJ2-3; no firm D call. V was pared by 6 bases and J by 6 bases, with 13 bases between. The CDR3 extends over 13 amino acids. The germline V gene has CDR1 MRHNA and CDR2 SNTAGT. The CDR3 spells CASSKEFQDTQYF. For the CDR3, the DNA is TGTGCCAGCAGCAAGGAATTCCAGGATACGCAGTATTTT.

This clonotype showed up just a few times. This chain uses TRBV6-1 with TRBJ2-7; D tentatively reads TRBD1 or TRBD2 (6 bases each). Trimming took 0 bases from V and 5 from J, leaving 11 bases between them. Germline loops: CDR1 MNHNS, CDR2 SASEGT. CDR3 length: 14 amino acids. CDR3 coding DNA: TGTGCCAGCAGTGAAGCGGGGGGCGCCGACGAGCAGTACGTC. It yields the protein CASSEAGGADEQYV.

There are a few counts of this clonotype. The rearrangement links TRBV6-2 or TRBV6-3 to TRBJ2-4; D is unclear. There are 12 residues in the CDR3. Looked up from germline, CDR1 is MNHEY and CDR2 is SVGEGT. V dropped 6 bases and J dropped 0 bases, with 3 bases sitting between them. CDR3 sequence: CASRPAKNIQYF. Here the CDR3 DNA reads TGTGCCAGCAGACCAGCCAAAAACATTCAGTACTTC.

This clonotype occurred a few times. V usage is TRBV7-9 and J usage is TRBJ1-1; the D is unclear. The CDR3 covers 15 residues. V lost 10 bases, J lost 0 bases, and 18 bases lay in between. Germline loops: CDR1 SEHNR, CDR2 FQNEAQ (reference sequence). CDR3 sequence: CATQLPGQMNTEAFF. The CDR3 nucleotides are TGTGCCACCCAATTACCCGGTCAGATGAACACTGAAGCTTTCTTT.

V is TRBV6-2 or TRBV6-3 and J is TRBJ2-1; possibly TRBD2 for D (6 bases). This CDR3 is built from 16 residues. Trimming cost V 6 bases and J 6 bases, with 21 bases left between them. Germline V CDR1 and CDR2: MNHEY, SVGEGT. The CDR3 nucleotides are TGTGCCAGCAGCAAGATGGGCGGGAAATTTGTCAATGAGCAGTTCTTC. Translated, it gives CASSKMGGKFVNEQFF.

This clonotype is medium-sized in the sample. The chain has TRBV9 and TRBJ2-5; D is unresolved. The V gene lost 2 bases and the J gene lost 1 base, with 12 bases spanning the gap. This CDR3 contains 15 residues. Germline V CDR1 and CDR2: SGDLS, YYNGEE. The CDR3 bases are TGTGCCAGCAGCGTTGGCGTCTCCTCCCAAGAGACCCAGTACTTC. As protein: CASSVGVSSQETQYF.